This T cell receptor (beta chain) comes out of a study of cytomegalovirus exposure and HLA in healthy donors. Study information: A prior analysis found about 120 million unique TCR beta sequences from some 190 million T cells.

This CDR3 comprises 17 residues. CDR1 is SNHLY, CDR2 FYNNEI, per germline. The germline V and J ends were trimmed by 4 bases and 0 bases, with 17 bases remaining between them. PCR employed 60 Vbeta and 13 Jbeta primers. Profiled with immunoSEQ multiplex PCR; TCRdb holds only in-frame clones, not every one. This repertoire shows about 170,000 clones, approximately 86% found once; its top ten account for roughly 1.5%. This sequence originates from a male donor in good health and CMV-seronegative. Sequencing was carried out using PBMCs. The chain recombines TRBV2 with TRBJ2-3, with D possibly being TRBD2 (6 bases). The CDR3 sequence: CASSGVVAETSTDTQYF. DNA for the CDR3: TGTGCCAGCAGTGGGGTGGTAGCGGAAACCAGCACAGATACGCAGTATTTT.